This T cell receptor (beta chain) is from a study of human T cells and chemical hapten exposure. Study conclusions and caveats: Among TCRs, those above 1 in 1000 frequency were unaffected by DPC sensitization.

The ends were cut back, 5 bases at V and 7 bases at J, with 11 bases in the middle. Germline CDR1 SGHTA, CDR2 FQGNSA. This CDR3 spans 13 amino acids. Total RNA came from unfractionated whole blood. During construction of the library, unique molecular identifiers were attached to individual cDNA molecules for quantitative, reproducible TCR counting. In the study's own analysis: Sample TCR totals centred on a median of approximately 96,000, ranging about 23,224 to 700,000. TCRdb ran MiXCR on the 5' RACE reads and lists one entry per CDR3 protein. TCRdb assigned the V and J calls; the authors' analysis was not used. The table records roughly 81,000 distinct CDR3 sequences, 6% to 8.5% of them present only once. This clonotype came up a few times. Antigen specificity is unknown.

The clonotype originates from a male donor in good health. The chain couples TRBV7-2 to TRBJ2-2, with D uncertain. The CDR3 DNA is TGTGCCAGCAGCCTCCGGGTTGGCGGGGAGCTGTTTTTT. Translated: CASSLRVGGELFF.